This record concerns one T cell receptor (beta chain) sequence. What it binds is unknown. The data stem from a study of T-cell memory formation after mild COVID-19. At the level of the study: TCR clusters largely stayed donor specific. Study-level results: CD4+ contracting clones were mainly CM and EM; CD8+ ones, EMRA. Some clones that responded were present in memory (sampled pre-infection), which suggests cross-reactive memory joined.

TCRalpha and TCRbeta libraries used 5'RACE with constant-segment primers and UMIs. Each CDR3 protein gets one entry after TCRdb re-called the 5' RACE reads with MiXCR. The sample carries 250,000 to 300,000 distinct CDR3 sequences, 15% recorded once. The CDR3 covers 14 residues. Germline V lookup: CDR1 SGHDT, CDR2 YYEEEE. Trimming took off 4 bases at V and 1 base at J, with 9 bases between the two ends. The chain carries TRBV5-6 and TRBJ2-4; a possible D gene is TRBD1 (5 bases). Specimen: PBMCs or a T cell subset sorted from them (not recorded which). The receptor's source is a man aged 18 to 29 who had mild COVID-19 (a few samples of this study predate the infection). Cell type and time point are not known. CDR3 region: CASSRTLAKNIQYF. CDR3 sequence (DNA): TGTGCCAGCAGCCGGACATTGGCCAAAAACATTCAGTACTTC.